This TCR beta chain was sequenced during a study of CD8+CD57+ T cells in acquired aplastic anemia. Study overall: Quantities of DNA derived from sorted CD4+ and CD8+ cells averaged approximately 3.3 ug.

The germline V and J ends were trimmed by 0 bases and 0 bases, with 10 bases remaining between them. In germline, CDR1 is SGDLS, CDR2 YYNGEE. The CDR3 length is 15 residues. Study-wide findings and caveats: Between patients and controls, roughly 29 CD8+ CDR3 sequences were found in common.

On this clonotype itself: What it binds is unknown.

All patients picked for sequencing had shown, by flow cytometry, an expansion of CD8+CD57+ cells. Every one of the patients had aplastic anemia (severe, acquired). When blood sampling took place, the patients had received no therapy. The TCR beta profiling, which covered VDJ combination and CDR3 sequence, was carried out using genomic DNA as the template. Via MiXCR, TCRdb re-called the reads, giving one row per CDR3 protein. The table lists about 240,000 distinct CDR3 sequences, 40% to 50% of them singletons. Sequenced: sorted CD4+, CD8+, or CD8+CD57+ T cells (not recorded which) from PBMCs. The sequence came from a human donor with aplastic anemia. The V and J genes are TRBV9 and TRBJ2-7; the D gene is possibly TRBD1 (6 bases). Here the CDR3 reads CASSVGGQSSYEQYF. The CDR3 nucleotides read TGTGCCAGCAGCGTAGGAGGACAGAGCTCCTACGAGCAGTACTTC.